This T cell receptor beta chain was retrieved from a study of cytomegalovirus exposure and HLA in healthy donors. Study-level information: Around 85 million unique TCRs from HLA-typed donors were held in an early data release. Overall study findings and caveats: As a later analysis showed, several of the most significant clusters appeared to be linked to common viral pathogens.

PCR primers comprised 60 Vbeta and 13 Jbeta primers. The protocol was immunoSEQ multiplex PCR, while the TCRdb copy is restricted to in-frame clones and leaves out a portion. The sample consists of 150,000 or so clones, roughly 76% of them appearing once. Unrecorded immune exposure was likely among donors, who were nominally healthy when sampled. In the case of this clone: Its cognate antigen is unknown.

This receptor was obtained from a female donor in good health and CMV-seronegative. Sequenced material: PBMCs.

DNA for the CDR3: TGTGCCAGCTCACCCCAAGGGACATTCGAAAAACTGTTTTTT. The encoded protein is CASSPQGTFEKLFF. The rearrangement uses TRBV18 and TRBJ1-4; D is possibly TRBD1 (6 bases). This CDR3 contains 14 residues. Trimming removed 3 bases from V and 8 bases from J, with 13 bases in between. Germline lookup yields CDR1 KGHSH and CDR2 LQKENI.